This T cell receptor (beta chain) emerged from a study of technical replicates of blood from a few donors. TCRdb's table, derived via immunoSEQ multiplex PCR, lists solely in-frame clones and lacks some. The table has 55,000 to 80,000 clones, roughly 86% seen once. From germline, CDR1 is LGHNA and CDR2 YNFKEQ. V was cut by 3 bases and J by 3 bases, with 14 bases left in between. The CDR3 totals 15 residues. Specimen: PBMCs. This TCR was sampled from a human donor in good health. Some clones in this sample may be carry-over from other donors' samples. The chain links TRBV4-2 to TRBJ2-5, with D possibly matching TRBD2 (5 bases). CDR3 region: CASSQGAGIKETQYF. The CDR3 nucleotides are TGTGCCAGCAGCCAGGGTGCGGGCATCAAAGAGACCCAGTACTTC.